This TCR beta chain emerged from a study of T cells in lung cancer brain metastases. The study's findings and limits: Compared with paired primaries, brain metastases showed fewer unique productive clones (about 1,500 versus 4,200). Paired lesions shared few clones; most were lesion-specific (mean Morisita around 0.21).

V shed 6 bases and J shed 10 bases, with 21 bases lying between them. The germline gives CDR1 MNHNS, CDR2 SASEGT. The CDR3 totals 14 residues. For this clone: Antigen unknown.

Generated by immunoSEQ multiplex PCR, the TCRdb table keeps only in-frame clones and is missing some. Of about 670 clones listed, almost 95% are singletons. Specimen: tumor tissue from a brain metastasis. The TCR was taken from a man between 60 and 75 years old with non-small cell lung cancer that had spread to the brain. The chain carries TRBV6-1 and TRBJ1-1, with D perhaps matching TRBD1 (5 bases). The DNA for the CDR3 is TGTGCCAGCAGCCAGGAGGGAGGGGAGCTCCCAGCTTTCTTT. This encodes CASSQEGGELPAFF.